This is a list of T cell receptor beta chains from one sample in a study of blood T cell repertoires in COVID-19. Measured with immunoSEQ multiplex PCR; TCRdb has only the in-frame clones, and not every one. This table holds fewer than 250,000 clones, approximately 86% found once. Specimen: peripheral blood. The receptors originated from a human donor in a cohort sampled during active COVID-19. CDR3s include the opening cysteine and the closing phenylalanine or tryptophan.

>TRBJ2-6|TRBV4-1
CASSPPYKTGVRANVLTF
>TRBJ2-1|TRBV11-2
CASSPPGTVTNEQFF
>TRBJ2-3|TRBV5-4
CASVASATTDTQYF
>TRBJ2-7|TRBV6-5
CASSPPGKGYEQYF
>TRBJ2-7|TRBV12-3/TRBV12-4
CASSLQGYEQYF
>TRBJ2-3|TRBV7-3
CASLARGFGTDTQYF
>TRBJ2-3|TRBV2
CASIPSGRAGDTQYF
>TRBJ1-5|TRBV6-1
CASSEPRQLPNQPQHF
>TRBJ2-1|TRBV5-1
CASSFAWTSGSKDNEQFF
>TRBJ2-3|TRBV18
CASSPLGQGRTDTQYF
>TRBJ2-3|TRBV5-4
CASSLGQARTDTQYF
>TRBJ1-1|TRBV9
CASSVDSGGTEAFF
>TRBJ2-3|TRBV19
CASSSRLVGTGTDTQYF
>TRBJ2-7|TRBV11-2
CASSFNTGNYEQYF